One sample yielded the 13 T cell receptor beta chains listed below, sequenced in a study of cytomegalovirus exposure and HLA in healthy donors. The PCR used 60 Vbeta and 13 Jbeta primers. Using immunoSEQ multiplex PCR, the repertoire was profiled, and TCRdb retains in-frame clones only, with some absent. This sample yields about 150,000 clones, of which roughly 80% are seen a single time; around 3.1% belongs to the top ten. The material sequenced was PBMCs. The receptors shown here come from a male donor in good health and CMV-seronegative.

About this clone itself: Other DNA sequences in the sample encode the same CDR3. The J gene is TRBJ2-3, the V gene TRBV7-2; D is ambiguous. V shed 4 bases and J shed 6 bases, with 8 bases lying between them. Per germline, CDR1 SGHTA and CDR2 FQGNSA. This CDR3 has 12 residues. CDR3 amino acids: CASSSYSDTQYF. In DNA, the CDR3 is TGTGCCAGCAGCTCTTACAGTGATACGCAGTATTTT.

The chain joins TRBV28 to TRBJ2-7; 9 bases align to TRBD1. The trim removed 8 bases at V and 2 bases at J, leaving 7 bases unmatched. There are 14 residues in the CDR3. CDR1 MDHEN and CDR2 SYDVKM come from the germline V gene. This chain's CDR3 is CASRQGGGPYEQYF. The CDR3 nucleotides read TGTGCCAGCCGACAGGGGGGAGGGCCCTACGAGCAGTACTTC.

V gene TRBV28 combines with J gene TRBJ1-5, with D tentatively TRBD1 (5 bases). V lost 7 bases and J lost 6, with 16 bases in between. The germline V gene has CDR1 MDHEN and CDR2 SYDVKM. This CDR3 contains 14 residues. This CDR3 is CASTIGGITQPQHF. CDR3 bases: TGTGCCAGCACCATTGGGGGGATCACTCAGCCCCAGCATTTT.

This clone turned up a few times. The chain links TRBV5-4 to TRBJ2-1, with TRBD2 matching over 11 bases. V trimming: 0 bases; J trimming: 4 bases; junction bases outside the gene matches: 12. In germline, CDR1 is SGHNT, CDR2 YYREEE (reference sequence). This CDR3 region has 19 residues. The CDR3 bases are TGTGCCAGCAGCTTGGCCGGGGGTAGTAGCGGGGGGGCATACAATGAGCAGTTCTTC. As protein: CASSLAGGSSGGAYNEQFF.

The genes are TRBV7-2 and TRBJ1-5, with 9 bases matching TRBD1. The CDR3 consists of 16 residues. The junction had 10 bases not matched to a gene; V was cut back by 6 bases and J by 4 bases. Germline values: CDR1 SGHTA, CDR2 FQGNSA. In nucleotides, the CDR3 is TGTGCCAGCAGTTCTACCGGGACAGGGAAGAATCAGCCCCAGCATTTT. Its protein product is CASSSTGTGKNQPQHF.

The chain recombines TRBV6-4 with TRBJ2-4; D remains ambiguous. V lost 2 bases and J lost 3, with 17 bases in between. Germline-derived CDR1 and CDR2 are MRHNA and SNTAGT. This CDR3 contains 17 residues. CDR3 sequence (DNA): TGTGCCAGCAGTGACCGCCCCCCACCTTGGCTCAAAAACATTCAGTACTTC. Protein product: CASSDRPPPWLKNIQYF.

The chain joins TRBV2 to TRBJ2-1; D is uncertain. Between the trimmed V and J ends, which lost 1 base and 5 bases, there was a span of 9 bases. CDR1 SNHLY and CDR2 FYNNEI come from the germline V gene. The CDR3 loop spans 14 amino acids. This CDR3 reads CASSEVVRDNEQFF. The DNA for the CDR3 is TGTGCCAGCAGTGAAGTGGTCCGAGACAATGAGCAGTTCTTC.

This clone was seen only a few times. V and J are TRBV21-1 and TRBJ1-5; TRBD1, the table's D call, was not compared with the DNA. TRBV21-1 is given as a pseudogene. The CDR3 loop spans 18 amino acids. CDR3 coding DNA: TGTGCCAGCAGCACGCGAAAAAACCAGACAGGGGGGGATCAGCCCCAGCATTTT. The encoded protein is CASSTRKNQTGGDQPQHF.

The chain couples TRBV9 to TRBJ2-7; a weak D match, TRBD1 (6 bases). The CDR3 is 15 amino acids. The V end was cut by 5 bases, the J end by 4 bases, with 19 bases between. CDR1 is SGDLS, CDR2 YYNGEE, per germline. The CDR3 bases are TGTGCCAGCAGTTTAGGCAGGGGCGAGGCTTACGAGCAGTACTTC. As protein: CASSLGRGEAYEQYF.

CDR3 region: CASSILGPKGQAPYTF. CDR3 nucleotide sequence: TGTGCCAGCAGCATCTTGGGGCCAAAGGGACAGGCACCCTACACCTTC. The chain recombines TRBV9 with TRBJ1-2, with 8 bases fitting TRBD1. Germline V gene sequence: CDR1 SGDLS, CDR2 YYNGEE. V gave up 4 bases and J gave up 10 bases; unmatched junction bases: 18. CDR3 length: 16 residues.

J is TRBJ2-7 and V is TRBV6-5; TRBD1 might be the D (5 bases). V was trimmed by 5 bases and J by 3 bases, leaving 14 bases between them. Germline-derived CDR1 and CDR2 are MNHEY and SVGAGI. This CDR3 is 14 amino acids long. This CDR3 reads CASSPQGWFYEQYF. The CDR3 nucleotides read TGTGCCAGCAGTCCCCAGGGCTGGTTCTACGAGCAGTACTTC.

This rearrangement joins TRBV7-9 to TRBJ2-6; weak D call: TRBD1 (5 bases). The CDR3 contains 18 residues. Looked up from germline, CDR1 is SEHNR and CDR2 is FQNEAQ (reference sequence). Trimming removed 2 bases from V and 0 bases from J, with 14 bases in between. The CDR3 nucleotides read TGTGCCAGCAGCTTATGGCCGGACATTAACTCTGGGGCCAACGTCCTGACTTTC. The encoded protein is CASSLWPDINSGANVLTF.

This chain uses TRBV9 with TRBJ1-3; tentative D call: TRBD1 (6 bases). This CDR3 is built from 16 residues. Germline V gives CDR1 SGDLS, CDR2 YYNGEE. V lost 4 bases, J lost 0 bases, and 14 bases lay in between. CDR3 sequence: CASSWGPESSGNTIYF. DNA of the CDR3: TGTGCCAGCAGCTGGGGGCCTGAAAGCTCTGGAAACACCATATATTTT.